One and the same sample provided the 17 T cell receptor beta chains below, sequenced in a study of cytomegalovirus exposure and HLA in healthy donors. Primers for the PCR totalled 60 Vbeta and 13 Jbeta. Clones were read by immunoSEQ multiplex PCR, and TCRdb kept only the in-frame ones, dropping some. The profile shows approximately 150,000 clones, roughly 87% of them singletons. Sequences were obtained from PBMCs. These receptors originate from a man over 45 in good health and CMV-seropositive.

The V and J genes are TRBV10-3 and TRBJ2-5; the D is unclear. Matching the DNA end better, TRBJ2-7 makes the J call doubtful. This CDR3 region has 13 residues. Germline V gives CDR1 ENHRY, CDR2 SYGVKD. This CDR3 is CAISEGLMYEQYF. The CDR3 DNA follows: TGTGCCATCAGTGAGGGGCTAATGTACGAGCAGTACTTC.

V usage is TRBV5-5 and J usage is TRBJ1-2, with D perhaps matching TRBD1 (6 bases). Germline assignment: CDR1 SGHKS and CDR2 YYEKEE (reference sequence). The CDR3 length is 14 residues. Trimming stripped 2 bases from V and 2 bases from J, with 10 bases between. CDR3 nucleotide sequence: TGTGCCAGCAGCTTCCAGGGGCGAAACTATGGCTACACCTTC. This sequence encodes CASSFQGRNYGYTF.

The rearrangement uses TRBV27 and TRBJ2-5; TRBD2 matches 7 bases. J was trimmed by 7 bases and V by 0 bases; bases with no gene match: 5. The CDR3 spans 14 residues. CDR1 is MNHEY and CDR2 is SMNVEV in the germline V gene (reference sequence). CDR3 nucleotide sequence: TGTGCCAGCAGTTTATCAGGGACGGGGGGGACCCAGTACTTC. Translated, it gives CASSLSGTGGTQYF.

V is TRBV10-3 and J is TRBJ2-7; 9 bases are a match to TRBD1. Germline trimming cut 8 bases from V and 6 bases from J; bases unmatched to any gene: 8. The CDR3 is 13 amino acids. Germline V gives CDR1 ENHRY, CDR2 SYGVKD. The CDR3 DNA sequence: TGTGCCATCGAAAAGACAGGGGGACGCGAGCAGTACTTC. Protein sequence: CAIEKTGGREQYF.

The chain has TRBV2 and TRBJ2-3, with D possibly matching TRBD2 (5 bases). The CDR3 has 14 amino acids. Germline assignment: CDR1 SNHLY and CDR2 FYNNEI. The germline V and J ends were trimmed by 4 bases and 0 bases, with 8 bases remaining between them. The CDR3 protein is CASSVEASTDTQYF. CDR3 nucleotides: TGTGCCAGCAGTGTGGAGGCTAGCACAGATACGCAGTATTTT.

The rearrangement joins TRBV5-1 to TRBJ2-3; possibly TRBD1 for D (6 bases). Germline CDR1 SGHRS, CDR2 YFSETQ. The CDR3 extends over 15 amino acids. V was trimmed by 3 bases and J by 2 bases, leaving 13 bases between them. CDR3 nucleotides: TGCGCCAGCAGCTCCGACAGGCCGTACACAGATACGCAGTATTTT. Translation gives CASSSDRPYTDTQYF.

The J gene is TRBJ1-1, the V gene TRBV7-3; D is undetermined. CDR1 is SGHTA, CDR2 FQGTGA, per germline. The CDR3 sequence is 14 residues long. Deletions cut 5 bases from V and 8 bases from J, with 18 bases between. CDR3 DNA sequence: TGTGCCAGCAGCCCCCGTGGAGGGAGGAGCGAAGCTTTCTTT. Its translation: CASSPRGGRSEAFF.

The chain links TRBV5-6 to TRBJ1-2; no firm D call. The CDR3 consists of 14 residues. V shed 0 bases and J shed 4 bases, with 10 bases lying between them. Germline CDR1 is SGHDT and CDR2 is YYEEEE. The CDR3 nucleotides read TGTGCCAGCAGCTTGGCTATCGCAGGCTATGGCTACACCTTC. Its translation: CASSLAIAGYGYTF.

The chain joins TRBV29-1 to TRBJ2-5, with 12 bases matching TRBD2. The trim removed 4 bases at V and 1 base at J, leaving 4 bases unmatched. The CDR3 contains 15 residues. Germline CDR1 is SQVTM and CDR2 is ANQGSEA. As DNA, the CDR3 is TGCAGCGTTGGCGTACTAGCGGGGGGCCAAGAGACCCAGTACTTC. Protein product: CSVGVLAGGQETQYF.

This chain links TRBV4-2 with TRBJ2-7, with 9 nucleotides matching TRBD2. The CDR3 is made up of 17 amino acids. V lost 0 bases and J lost 3; bases outside the gene matches: 9. The V gene's germline CDR1 is LGHNA and CDR2 YNFKEQ. The CDR3 coding sequence is TGTGCCAGCAGCCAAGATGGGGCCGCGGGAGGGAGCTACGAGCAGTACTTC. This encodes CASSQDGAAGGSYEQYF.

V usage is TRBV5-4 and J usage is TRBJ1-1, with unresolved D. In germline, CDR1 is SGHNT, CDR2 YYREEE (reference sequence). The CDR3 runs to 15 residues. Trimming left V 0 bases short and J 0 bases short, with 9 bases between. Here the CDR3 reads CASSLGTGMNTEAFF. CDR3 nucleotide sequence: TGTGCCAGCAGCTTGGGTACGGGTATGAACACTGAAGCTTTCTTT.

The chain links TRBV10-3 to TRBJ2-2, with 7 bases identical to TRBD2. V gave up 7 bases and J gave up 2 bases; unmatched junction bases: 10. The CDR3 is 16 residues long. CDR1 is ENHRY and CDR2 is SYGVKD in the germline V gene. CDR3 residues: CAINVVKGLNTGELFF. The CDR3 bases are TGTGCCATCAACGTTGTGAAGGGACTAAACACCGGGGAGCTGTTTTTT.

Written as DNA, the CDR3 is TGCGCCAGCAGCTTGGACAGGGGAGACTATGGCTACACCTTC. Protein: CASSLDRGDYGYTF. The chain joins TRBV5-1 to TRBJ1-2; 7 bases are a match to TRBD1. V gave up 0 bases and J gave up 3 bases; unmatched junction bases: 2. CDR1 is SGHRS and CDR2 is YFSETQ in the germline V gene. This CDR3 has 14 amino acids.

This clone was seen once. The chain combines TRBV28 with TRBJ2-6; D is unclear. Germline assignment: CDR1 MDHEN and CDR2 SYDVKM. With 2 bases removed from V and 2 bases from J, the gap between germline ends came to 10 bases. The CDR3 spans 16 residues. The CDR3 loop is CASSLVSVTGANVLTF. DNA for the CDR3: TGTGCCAGCAGTTTAGTATCGGTCACTGGGGCCAACGTCCTGACTTTC.

This chain joins TRBV27 and TRBJ2-5; TRBD1 matches 7 bases. The CDR3 totals 18 residues. V lost 4 bases, J lost 2 bases, and 16 bases stayed unmatched. Germline-derived CDR1 and CDR2 are MNHEY and SMNVEV (reference sequence). CDR3 protein: CASSSRTTGRWGQETQYF. CDR3 coding DNA: TGTGCCAGCAGTTCCAGAACGACAGGGCGGTGGGGACAAGAGACCCAGTACTTC.

The chain uses TRBV11-2 and TRBJ2-7, with D perhaps TRBD2 (5 bases). Between the trimmed V and J ends, which lost 3 bases and 4 bases, there was a span of 25 bases. CDR1 SGHAT and CDR2 FQNNGV come from the germline V gene. This CDR3 is built from 18 residues. The CDR3 DNA is TGTGCCAGCAGCTTTGGGGTGGGGATGGACTCCACTTCGTACGAGCAGTACTTC. It is translated as CASSFGVGMDSTSYEQYF.

This clone was counted at least ten times. The J gene is TRBJ2-2, the V gene TRBV6-4, with 10 nucleotides matching TRBD2. The CDR3 runs 16 residues. Trimming cost V 5 bases and J 4 bases; bases outside gene matches: 7. Per the germline V gene, CDR1 is MRHNA and CDR2 is SNTAGT. The CDR3 sequence: CASSSLAGATTGELFF. The DNA of the CDR3 is TGTGCCAGCAGTTCTCTAGCGGGGGCTACCACCGGGGAGCTGTTTTTT.